The sequence of this TCR beta chain was determined in a study of cytomegalovirus exposure and HLA in healthy donors. The study's findings and limits: Researchers counted over 150 TCR beta chains as cytomegalovirus-associated.

From germline, CDR1 is SGHAT and CDR2 FQNNGV. The CDR3 runs 17 residues. Trimming cost V 1 base and J 0 bases, with 10 bases left between them. Of note for this clone: Its matching antigen is unknown.

Primers for the PCR totalled 60 Vbeta and 13 Jbeta. Sequencing used immunoSEQ multiplex PCR; TCRdb keeps in-frame clones, though not all of them. The sample lists roughly 150,000 clones; less than 90% were seen once. This receptor was obtained from a man aged 45-65 years in good health and CMV-seropositive. Sequencing used PBMCs. The chain has TRBV11-2 and TRBJ2-6; TRBD2 might be the D (6 bases). For the CDR3, the DNA is TGTGCCAGCAGCTTAGCGGGACTTCACTCTGGGGCCAACGTCCTGACTTTC. It translates to CASSLAGLHSGANVLTF.